This is a list of T cell receptor beta chains from one sample in a study of T cells in Graves' hyperthyroidism and ophthalmopathy. TCRdb independently ran MiXCR on the multiplex PCR reads; one entry per CDR3 protein. This sample carries some 500,000 distinct CDR3 sequences, 16% of them seen once, and the ten largest clones take over 25%. The material sequenced was blood. The origin of the receptors is a woman aged 30 to 39 with Graves' ophthalmopathy. Each CDR3 is given with its conserved first and last residue. D genes are given only for firm matches. Expanded clones get a size class; other rows say once, few or many, or leave the size out.

>TRBD1|TRBV7-2|many|TRBJ2-1
TGTGCCAGCAGCCCCACAGGGGGCCTAGGGGATGAGCAGTTCTTC
CASSPTGGLGDEQFF
>TRBD1|TRBV18|NA|TRBJ1-6
TGTGCCAGCTCACAAACAGGGGAAAATTCACCCCTCCACTTT
CASSQTGENSPLHF
>NA|TRBV28|many|TRBJ2-3
TGTGCCATCCGTGGGGGGAATACGCAGTATTTT
CAIRGGNTQYF
>NA|TRBV14|few|TRBJ2-1
TGTGCCAGCAGCCGAACCTCGGGGTTGAACGATGAGCAGTTCTTC
CASSRTSGLNDEQFF
>NA|TRBV3-1|many|TRBJ2-3
TGTGCCAGCAGCCCGACCTTTGATACGCAGTATTTT
CASSPTFDTQYF
>NA|TRBV20-1|few|TRBJ2-3
TGCAGTGCTACTTACAGTAGACCTTTCACAGATACGCAGTATTTT
CSATYSRPFTDTQYF
>NA|TRBV5-8|few|TRBJ2-3
TGTGCCAGCAGCCCAGGACACTCACCAGATACGCAGTATTTT
CASSPGHSPDTQYF
>NA|TRBV6-2/TRBV6-3|many|TRBJ2-7
TGTGCCAGCAGTTATTCGGGGACCCTCTACGAGCAGTACTTC
CASSYSGTLYEQYF
>TRBD2|TRBV30|NA|TRBJ2-7
TGTGCCTGGGCCCCCGGGACTACTCTCGACGAGCAGTACTTC
CAWAPGTTLDEQYF
>NA|TRBV7-3|few|TRBJ2-2
TGTGCCAGCAGCACGGGTGGGCCCGGGGAGCTGTTTTTT
CASSTGGPGELFF
>NA|TRBV28|many|TRBJ2-7
TGTGCCAGCAGTTTACAATATATGGGCTACGAGCAGTACTTC
CASSLQYMGYEQYF
>NA|TRBV6-2/TRBV6-3|many|TRBJ2-5
TGTGCCAGCAAGGTTCGGGGGCAAGAGACCCAGTACTTC
CASKVRGQETQYF
>NA|TRBV20-1|NA|TRBJ2-7
TGCAGTGCTATCGGCGGTTTCTCGGTTGAGCAGTACTTC
CSAIGGFSVEQYF
>NA|TRBV27|many|TRBJ2-1
TGTGCCAGCAGTCTACCTAGCGAGGGCCGCAATGAGCAGTTCTTC
CASSLPSEGRNEQFF
>TRBD1|TRBV7-2|NA|TRBJ1-2
TGTGCCAGCAGCTTAGGGACAGGGTTCAGCTACACCTTC
CASSLGTGFSYTF
>TRBD2|TRBV6-7|few|TRBJ2-4
TGTGCCAGCAGTACCCGGGTTAGCGGGAGCGTCAGTGACATTCAGTACTTC
CASSTRVSGSVSDIQYF
>NA|TRBV7-2|many|TRBJ1-4
TGCGCCAGCAGCTTTCAGGGAGATGAAAAACTGTTTTTT
CASSFQGDEKLFF
>NA|TRBV2|many|TRBJ1-1
TGTGCCAGCAGTGTGGGGGTCGCGGACACTGAAGCTTTCTTT
CASSVGVADTEAFF
>TRBD2|TRBV9|NA|TRBJ2-7
TGTGCCAGCAGCGTAGGGCTAGCGGGGTTATACAATGAGCAGTACTTC
CASSVGLAGLYNEQYF
>TRBD2|TRBV18|many|TRBJ2-3
TGTGCCAGCTCCCGAGGGACTAGCGGGAGCACAGATACGCAGTATTTT
CASSRGTSGSTDTQYF
>TRBD1|TRBV19|NA|TRBJ1-2
TGTGCCAGTAGTTTCCTGGACAGGGCGGGCGGCTACACCTTC
CASSFLDRAGGYTF
>NA|TRBV7-3|NA|TRBJ2-1
TGTGCCAGCAGCCACGACAGTTACAATGAGCAGTTCTTC
CASSHDSYNEQFF
>TRBD1|TRBV19|many|TRBJ2-3
TGTGCCAGTAGCTTATGGGACAGGGGCGTCGCAACAGATACGCAGTATTTT
CASSLWDRGVATDTQYF
>NA|TRBV5-1|many|TRBJ1-5
TGCGCCAGCAGCTTCTCAGGGAATAGCAATCAGCCCCAGCATTTT
CASSFSGNSNQPQHF
>NA|TRBV4-3|NA|TRBJ2-1
TGCGCCAGCAGCCAACCCTTCGGAGTTCAGGGCAATGAGCAGTTCTTC
CASSQPFGVQGNEQFF
>NA|TRBV15|few|TRBJ1-3
TGTGCCACCAGCAGAGATCGGTCGGCGAGCTCTGGAAACACCATATATTTT
CATSRDRSASSGNTIYF
>TRBD1|TRBV20-1|NA|TRBJ1-4
TGCAGTGCTAGGACAGGGGAAAGTAATGAAAAACTGTTTTTT
CSARTGESNEKLFF
>TRBD1|TRBV9|once|TRBJ1-1
TGTGCCAGCAGCATAGAAGGACAGGGAACTGAAGCTTTCTTT
CASSIEGQGTEAFF
>NA|TRBV20-1|NA|TRBJ1-1
TGCAGTGCTAGAGATCTCCTGTCGGGCGGGGACACTGAAGCTTTCTTT
CSARDLLSGGDTEAFF
>NA|TRBV6-2/TRBV6-3|few|TRBJ1-6
TGTGCCAGCAGTGCGGACGGGTTCGATAATTCACCCCTCCACTTT
CASSADGFDNSPLHF
>NA|TRBV5-1|few|TRBJ1-6
TGCGCCAGCAGCTTAGGACACAGGGAAGGTTCACCCCTCCACTTT
CASSLGHREGSPLHF
>TRBD2|TRBV20-1|NA|TRBJ2-2
TGCAGTGCTAGTCCCCTGGGGGGGGGGGGAACCGGGGAGCTGTTTTTT
CSASPLGGGGTGELFF
>NA|TRBV2|many|TRBJ2-7
TGTGCCACCGGGGCCCTCCCAGGGTCCTCCTACGAGCAGTACTTC
CATGALPGSSYEQYF
>TRBD2|TRBV3-1|many|TRBJ2-1
TGTGCCAGCAGCCAAGATTGGCGCGGGAGGGCCTTGACCTACAATGAGCAGTTCTTC
CASSQDWRGRALTYNEQFF
>TRBD2|TRBV11-2|many|TRBJ2-3
TGTGCCAGCAGCGAAACTAGCGGGATCCTCGGGGATACGCAGTATTTT
CASSETSGILGDTQYF
>NA|TRBV20-1|NA|TRBJ1-5
TGCAGTGCTACCCCCCTCGGGACTGAGGCTCAGCCCCAGCATTTT
CSATPLGTEAQPQHF
>TRBD1|TRBV11-2|many|TRBJ2-3
TGTGCCAGCAGATTCTTAGGGCGGGACAGGGGGCGGGTTACGCAGTATTTT
CASRFLGRDRGRVTQYF
>NA|TRBV20-1|NA|TRBJ2-2
TGCAGTGCTACCCTCAGGGTCGGCGGGGAGCTGTTTTTT
CSATLRVGGELFF
>NA|TRBV10-3|NA|TRBJ1-5
TGTGCCATCAGTGAATCGGGGGGCAACCAGCCCCAGCATTTT
CAISESGGNQPQHF
>NA|TRBV7-2|many|TRBJ1-3
TGTGCCAGCAGCTTAGAAAGTATACCTGGAAACACCATATATTTT
CASSLESIPGNTIYF
>NA|TRBV30|many|TRBJ2-7
TGTGCCTGGAGTGTACAAGGCCGAGACGACTACGAGCAGTACTTC
CAWSVQGRDDYEQYF
>NA|TRBV3-1|many|TRBJ2-7
TGTGCCAGCAGCCAAGATGTGGGGGTCGGAACCTACGAGCAGTACTTC
CASSQDVGVGTYEQYF
>NA|TRBV2|many|TRBJ2-3
TGTGCCAGCACCCCGGACCGAAACACAGATACGCAGTATTTT
CASTPDRNTDTQYF
>NA|TRBV20-1|NA|TRBJ2-2
TGCAGTGCCGAGGGACTTTACACCGGGGAGCTGTTTTTT
CSAEGLYTGELFF
>TRBD2|TRBV12-3/TRBV12-4|few|TRBJ2-3
TGTGCCAGCAGTTTAGCGGGACTAGCGGGAAGTTTGGAGATAAGCACAGATACGCAGTATTTT
CASSLAGLAGSLEISTDTQYF
>TRBD2|TRBV20-1|NA|TRBJ2-2
TGCAGTGCCAGAGGCACTAGCGGGATTCGCACCGGGGAGCTGTTTTTT
CSARGTSGIRTGELFF
>NA|TRBV20-1|NA|TRBJ1-6
TGCAGTGATTCCCGGGCAAGGGGAAATTCACCCCTCCACTTT
CSDSRARGNSPLHF
>NA|TRBV7-6|many|TRBJ2-7
TGTGCCAGCAGCTTAGATGACGGTAGCTCCTACGAGCAGTACTTC
CASSLDDGSSYEQYF
>NA|TRBV7-9|few|TRBJ2-2
TGTGCCAGCAGCTCCTCCGGGACACCATACACCGGGGAGCTGTTTTTT
CASSSSGTPYTGELFF
>NA|TRBV28|many|TRBJ2-3
TGTGCCAGCAGCGTACAGGGAACCAGGGCAGATACGCAGTATTTT
CASSVQGTRADTQYF
>NA|TRBV25-1|NA|TRBJ2-2
TGTGCCAGCAGTGAATATCTGGCAGGGCTTATGACCGGGGAGCTGTTTTTT
CASSEYLAGLMTGELFF
>NA|TRBV4-3|few|TRBJ1-3
TGCGCCAGCAGCCAAGAAGGAGGGTATGGAAACACCATATATTTT
CASSQEGGYGNTIYF
>NA|TRBV14|few|TRBJ1-6
TGTGCCAGCAGCCAAGTTCGTAATTCACCCCTCCACTTT
CASSQVRNSPLHF
>TRBD2|TRBV20-1|NA|TRBJ2-3
TGCAGTGCTAGAGTAAGCGGGAGTCGTCCAGATACGCAGTATTTT
CSARVSGSRPDTQYF
>NA|TRBV27|many|TRBJ1-1
TGTGCCAGCAGTTTTGACAGCAACACTGAAGCTTTCTTT
CASSFDSNTEAFF
>TRBD2|TRBV12-3/TRBV12-4|NA|TRBJ2-1
TGTGCCAGCAGTTTAGCGGGACTAGCGGGGGGCGGCAATGAGCAGTTCTTC
CASSLAGLAGGGNEQFF
>NA|TRBV2|many|TRBJ2-1
TGTGCCAGCTGGCTAGCCGAATCAGGGGCCTACAATGAGCAGTTCTTC
CASWLAESGAYNEQFF
>NA|TRBV5-1|many|TRBJ2-5
TGCGCCAGCAGCTTGAAGACAGGCCAAGAGACCCAGTACTTC
CASSLKTGQETQYF
>TRBD1|TRBV30|NA|TRBJ2-3
TGTGCCTGGAGTTCACGACAGGGGGCATATGATACGCAGTATTTT
CAWSSRQGAYDTQYF